A single sample is the source of the 19 T cell receptor beta chains below, sequenced in a study of identical twins. TCRdb reprocessed the 5' RACE reads via MiXCR and lists one record per CDR3 protein. This table has 500,000 to 550,000 distinct CDR3 sequences, more than 20% appearing once. The data also belong to a second study, concerning yellow fever vaccine responses in identical twins.

Sequencing was carried out using CD4+ T cells sorted from blood. These receptors were collected from a woman under 30 in good health.

This clonotype was seen a few times. The chain has TRBV28 and TRBJ1-5; D not resolved. The germline V and J ends were trimmed by 4 bases and 12 bases, with 16 bases remaining between them. This CDR3 spans 13 amino acids. Germline V CDR1 and CDR2: MDHEN, SYDVKM. The CDR3 reads CASSSPGPPFQHF. DNA of the CDR3: TGTGCCAGCAGTTCCCCCGGGCCGCCATTCCAGCATTTT.

This clonotype was seen just once. The chain combines TRBV7-8 with TRBJ2-1; D uncertain. The CDR3 is 15 amino acids. V lost 6 bases, J lost 5 bases, and 17 bases lay in between. Germline lookup yields CDR1 SGHVS and CDR2 FQNEAQ. CDR3 coding DNA: TGTGCCAGCAGTGGATTTTTAGTAGACCACAATGAGCAGTTCTTC. It encodes CASSGFLVDHNEQFF.

This clonotype was recorded only once. CDR3 residues: CSAIEGLSYEQYF. In DNA, the CDR3 is TGCAGTGCTATTGAGGGTCTTTCCTACGAGCAGTACTTC. The V call is TRBV20-1, the J call TRBJ2-7, with a weak D call TRBD2 (5 bases). V was shortened by 4 bases and J by 1 base, with 11 bases between the two germline ends. CDR1 is DFQATT and CDR2 is SNEGSKA in the germline V gene (reference sequence). The CDR3 has 13 residues.

The chain employs TRBV2 and TRBJ1-1; D is ambiguous. The V gene's germline CDR1 is SNHLY and CDR2 FYNNEI. This CDR3 has 12 amino acids. Trimming pared 4 bases from V and 8 bases from J, leaving 11 bases between. CDR3 protein: CASSVLRQEAFF. The CDR3 coding sequence is TGTGCCAGCAGTGTGTTGCGGCAGGAAGCTTTCTTT.

This chain links TRBV27 with TRBJ2-7; a possible D gene is TRBD2 (6 bases). The V and J ends lost 5 bases and 6 bases respectively, with 23 bases between them. Germline V gene sequence: CDR1 MNHEY, CDR2 SMNVEV (reference sequence). The CDR3 is 16 residues long. Here the CDR3 reads CASSLEHAGRGSEQYF. The CDR3 nucleotides are TGTGCCAGCAGTCTAGAGCACGCAGGGCGGGGCTCCGAGCAGTACTTC.

The V gene is TRBV20-1, the J gene TRBJ2-1; D uncertain. The V end lost 0 bases, the J end lost 0 bases, and 12 bases lay between the germline ends. CDR1 DFQATT and CDR2 SNEGSKA come from the germline V gene (reference sequence). This CDR3 has 16 residues. The CDR3 DNA is TGCAGTGCTAGAGATGCCGGACGCCGCTCCTACAATGAGCAGTTCTTC. Its translation is CSARDAGRRSYNEQFF.

This chain joins TRBV5-1 and TRBJ2-1, with 8 positions matching TRBD1. The germline CDR1 and CDR2 sequences are SGHRS and YFSETQ. This CDR3 has 14 amino acids. The junction had 8 bases not matched to a gene; V was cut back by 3 bases and J by 9 bases. The CDR3 here is CASSYGQGTGEQFF. CDR3 nucleotides: TGCGCCAGCAGCTATGGACAGGGAACGGGTGAGCAGTTCTTC. The variable domain in full, completed from reference TRBV5-1 and TRBJ2-1, reads KAGVTQTPRYLIKTRGQQVTLSCSPISGHRSVSWYQQTPGQGLQFLFEYFSETQRNKGNFPGRFSGRQFSNSRSEMNVSTLELGDSALYLCASSYGQGTGEQFFGPGTRLTVL.

This rearrangement joins TRBV6-1 to TRBJ2-1; unclear D gene. Trimming removed 2 bases from V and 5 bases from J, with 13 bases in between. CDR1 MNHNS and CDR2 SASEGT come from the germline V gene. The CDR3 contains 15 residues. The CDR3 spells CASSELHSRNNEQFF. The CDR3 nucleotides read TGTGCCAGCAGTGAACTCCACTCGCGGAACAATGAGCAGTTCTTC.

This clonotype was detected many times. The chain joins TRBV7-6 to TRBJ2-5; D is undetermined. The CDR3 runs to 13 residues. Germline V CDR1 and CDR2: SGHVS, FNYEAQ. V lost 1 base, J lost 0 bases, and 3 bases lay in between. CDR3 nucleotides: TGTGCCAGCAGCTTAGGCCACCAAGAGACCCAGTACTTC. Its translation is CASSLGHQETQYF.

This clonotype was detected a few times. The CDR3 DNA reads TGCAGTGCTCCCAGAATCCCCACCGGGCTAGCCCTCCAAGAGACCCAGTACTTC. Translating gives CSAPRIPTGLALQETQYF. The V call is TRBV20-1, the J call TRBJ2-5, with D tentatively TRBD2 (5 bases). Germline V gene lookup returns CDR1 DFQATT and CDR2 SNEGSKA (reference sequence). Trimming pared 5 bases from V and 1 base from J, leaving 26 bases between. CDR3 size: 18 residues.

This clonotype showed up just a few times. The chain combines TRBV10-3 with TRBJ2-5; TRBD1 might be the D (6 bases). The ends were cut back, 3 bases at V and 2 bases at J, with 7 bases in the middle. This CDR3 is 13 amino acids long. CDR1 and CDR2 (germline): ENHRY, SYGVKD. The CDR3 spells CAISDGQQETQYF. CDR3 bases: TGTGCCATCAGTGATGGACAGCAAGAGACCCAGTACTTC.

The genes are TRBV5-1 and TRBJ2-5, with D perhaps matching TRBD1 (6 bases). The CDR3 sequence is 14 residues long. CDR1 SGHRS and CDR2 YFSETQ come from the germline V gene. Trimming took 4 bases from V and 4 from J, leaving 14 bases between them. The CDR3 sequence: CASSPRTVGETQYF. In nucleotides, the CDR3 is TGCGCCAGCAGCCCCAGGACAGTCGGAGAGACCCAGTACTTC.

The chain uses TRBV20-1 and TRBJ2-3; no clear D. The length of the CDR3 is 14 residues. Trimming cost V 6 bases and J 1 base, with 14 bases left between them. The germline V gene has CDR1 DFQATT and CDR2 SNEGSKA (reference sequence). CDR3 protein: CSANPRDGTDTQYF. The CDR3 region has the DNA TGCAGTGCCAATCCCCGTGACGGCACAGATACGCAGTATTTT.

This clonotype was seen just once. The genes are TRBV11-1 and TRBJ2-6; D is undetermined. CDR1 is SGHAT and CDR2 is FQDESV in the germline V gene (reference sequence). This CDR3 spans 18 amino acids. V was cut by 1 base and J by 0 bases, with 13 bases left in between. Written as DNA, the CDR3 is TGTGCCAGCAGCTTAGGCCCTCGACGGAGCTCTGGGGCCAACGTCCTGACTTTC. Its protein product is CASSLGPRRSSGANVLTF.

This clonotype was counted only a few times. The rearrangement links TRBV5-1 to TRBJ1-6; 7 bases map to TRBD1. The CDR3 runs to 14 residues. V shed 6 bases and J 5 bases; nucleotides not matched to a gene: 5. CDR1 SGHRS and CDR2 YFSETQ come from the germline V gene. This chain's CDR3 is CASTRDRNNSPLHF. The CDR3 DNA reads as TGCGCCAGCACCCGGGACAGAAATAATTCACCCCTCCACTTT.

This clonotype was recorded only once. The junction differs from germline at one of its ends, possibly a read error. J is TRBJ2-2 and V is TRBV12-3 or TRBV12-4; TRBD2 aligns across 14 bases. This CDR3 is 18 amino acids long. The DNA of the CDR3 is TGTGCCTGCAGTTTTTGGGGACTAGCGGGAGCGAGGACCGGGGAGCTGTTTTTT. Its translation is CACSFWGLAGARTGELFF.

This chain joins TRBV4-2 and TRBJ2-2, with D tentatively TRBD2 (5 bases). The CDR3 is 17 amino acids. The V gene's germline CDR1 is LGHNA and CDR2 YNFKEQ. Trimming stripped 0 bases from V and 0 bases from J, with 11 bases between. The DNA of the CDR3 is TGTGCCAGCAGCCAAGATCGTCGGGGAACGAACACCGGGGAGCTGTTTTTT. Its translation is CASSQDRRGTNTGELFF.

This clonotype turned up a few times. The chain combines TRBV6-2 or TRBV6-3 with TRBJ2-2; D not resolved. In germline, CDR1 is MNHEY, CDR2 SVGEGT. V lost 9 bases to trimming and J lost 0 bases, with 2 bases between them. The CDR3 extends over 11 amino acids. CDR3 in amino acids: CASANTGELFF. For the CDR3, the DNA is TGTGCCAGTGCGAACACCGGGGAGCTGTTTTTT.

A few counts support this clonotype. The rearrangement joins TRBV20-1 to TRBJ2-7; 8 bases match TRBD2. Per germline, CDR1 DFQATT and CDR2 SNEGSKA (reference sequence). The CDR3 covers 15 residues. J gave up 2 bases and V 0 bases, and 6 bases lay outside the gene matches. The CDR3 DNA follows: TGCAGTGCTAGAGATCCGGGAGGGGGACCCTACGAGCAGTACGTC. Amino acid sequence: CSARDPGGGPYEQYV.